One and the same sample provided the 19 T cell receptor beta chains below, sequenced in a study of T-cell reconstitution after alpha-beta-depleted transplantation in children. As it was prepared, the TCRbeta library received unique molecular identifiers. TCRdb itself ran the PCR reads through MiXCR, one entry per CDR3 protein. The repertoire consists of over 150,000 distinct CDR3 sequences, with about 7% occurring once and the leading ten covering just over 5.5%. The sample in question was PBMCs, obtained before TCRalphabeta/CD19-depleted stem cell transplant. These receptors were obtained from a boy between 2 and 15 years old with acute lymphoblastic leukemia, due to receive a stem cell transplant.

The chain has TRBV10-1 and TRBJ2-2; D is possibly TRBD2 (6 bases). V dropped 5 bases and J dropped 7 bases, with 14 bases sitting between them. CDR3 size: 14 residues. Per germline, CDR1 WNHNN and CDR2 SYGVQD (reference sequence). The CDR3, as DNA: TGCGCCAGCAGTCTAACTAGCTCGGTCGGGGAGCTGTTTTTT. This sequence encodes CASSLTSSVGELFF.

This clonotype was detected many times. The rearrangement uses TRBV28 and TRBJ2-1, with 8 nucleotides matching TRBD2. CDR1 and CDR2 from the germline V gene are MDHEN and SYDVKM. The CDR3 extends over 13 amino acids. The ends lost 7 bases at V and 5 bases at J; junction bases unmatched: 4. Here the CDR3 reads CASNYGGDNEQFF. CDR3 sequence (DNA): TGTGCCAGCAACTACGGGGGGGACAATGAGCAGTTCTTC.

This clonotype was picked up many times. V usage is TRBV6-5 and J usage is TRBJ2-2; D is unresolved. V was clipped by 2 bases and J by 2 bases, with 0 bases between them. Germline V gene sequence: CDR1 MNHEY, CDR2 SVGAGI. The CDR3 totals 12 residues. The CDR3 loop is CASSYNTGELFF. CDR3 nucleotides: TGTGCCAGCAGTTACAACACCGGGGAGCTGTTTTTT.

This clonotype was observed a handful of times. The V gene is TRBV28, the J gene TRBJ1-2, with 10 nucleotides matching TRBD1. Germline loops: CDR1 MDHEN, CDR2 SYDVKM. Trimming took 5 bases from V and 2 from J; bases not matched to a gene: 2. The CDR3 spans 14 residues. The chain's CDR3 is CASSTTGGNYGYTF. The DNA of the CDR3 is TGTGCCAGCAGTACGACAGGGGGCAACTATGGCTACACCTTC.

The chain carries TRBV9 and TRBJ1-2, with D perhaps TRBD1 (6 bases). Germline CDR1 and CDR2: SGDLS and YYNGEE. The CDR3 loop spans 15 amino acids. V gave up 2 bases and J gave up 4 bases, with 15 bases separating them. As DNA, the CDR3 is TGTGCCAGCAGCGTCAATCCAGGGGCAGGCTATGGCTACACCTTC. This translates into CASSVNPGAGYGYTF.

The gene calls are TRBV12-3 or TRBV12-4 and TRBJ2-3; the D gene could be TRBD1 or TRBD2 (6 bases each). The CDR3 runs to 16 residues. The ends were cut back, 0 bases at V and 0 bases at J, with 10 bases in the middle. The CDR3 region has the DNA TGTGCCAGCAGTTTAGCCGGGGGCCTAAGCACAGATACGCAGTATTTT. The encoded protein is CASSLAGGLSTDTQYF.

This clonotype was seen at least ten times. V and J are TRBV5-1 and TRBJ1-1, with D perhaps matching TRBD1 (6 bases). This CDR3 comprises 14 residues. The germline V gene has CDR1 SGHRS and CDR2 YFSETQ. V lost 4 bases and J 2 bases, leaving 12 bases between the germline ends. CDR3 in amino acids: CASSALQGNTEAFF. In DNA, the CDR3 is TGCGCCAGCAGCGCCTTACAGGGCAACACTGAAGCTTTCTTT.

This clonotype was detected many times. V gene TRBV28 combines with J gene TRBJ1-2, with D perhaps TRBD1 (5 bases). The V gene lost 6 bases and the J gene lost 3 bases, with 14 bases spanning the gap. This CDR3 has 14 amino acids. Germline CDR1 is MDHEN and CDR2 is SYDVKM. The CDR3 nucleotides are TGTGCCAGCAGCCCCCGGGGGACCGACTATGGCTACACCTTC. Amino acids: CASSPRGTDYGYTF.

In its sample, this clonotype was seen many times. The J gene is TRBJ2-3, the V gene TRBV5-1; D gene unclear. The germline V gene encodes CDR1 SGHRS and CDR2 YFSETQ. The CDR3 is 13 amino acids. V was cut by 6 bases and J by 0 bases, with 8 bases left in between. The CDR3 DNA follows: TGCGCCAGCACTGACGGTAGCACAGATACGCAGTATTTT. Translated, it gives CASTDGSTDTQYF.

In this sample, this clonotype turned up a few times. V and J are TRBV7-8 and TRBJ1-3; D uncertain. CDR3 length equals 17 residues. Per germline, CDR1 SGHVS and CDR2 FQNEAQ. Trimming stripped 4 bases from V and 0 bases from J, with 16 bases between. The DNA of the CDR3 is TGTGCCAGCAGCTCCCCCCCCACCCTCGGCTCTGGAAACACCATATATTTT. Its translation: CASSSPPTLGSGNTIYF.

The gene calls are TRBV2 and TRBJ1-2, with 8 bases fitting TRBD1. Germline V CDR1 and CDR2: SNHLY, FYNNEI. CDR3 length: 12 residues. The ends lost 2 bases at V and 14 bases at J; junction bases unmatched: 7. The CDR3: CASSERGQVNTF. For the CDR3, the DNA is TGTGCCAGCAGTGAACGGGGACAGGTGAATACCTTC.

This sequence joins TRBV7-9 and TRBJ1-6; D is possibly TRBD1 (5 bases). CDR1 and CDR2 (germline): SEHNR, FQNEAQ (reference sequence). The V end was cut by 5 bases, the J end by 9 bases, with 17 bases between. The CDR3 has 15 residues. For the CDR3, the DNA is TGTGCCAGCAGCCCATTTAAAGGGGCGGGTTCACCCCTCCACTTT. Amino acids: CASSPFKGAGSPLHF.

The sample holds many counts of this clonotype. The CDR3 reads CSATAATRAYEQYF. The CDR3 nucleotides are TGCAGTGCTACCGCGGCTACAAGGGCCTACGAGCAGTACTTC. The J gene is TRBJ2-7, the V gene TRBV20-1; the D is unclear. The V end lost 4 bases, the J end lost 2 bases, and 15 bases lay between the germline ends. The CDR3 is 14 amino acids. Germline V CDR1 and CDR2: DFQATT, SNEGSKA (reference sequence).

This clonotype was found many times. The chain recombines TRBV29-1 with TRBJ1-3; the match to TRBD1 covers 9 bases. V shed 4 bases, J shed 4 bases, and the junction held 11 bases outside the gene matches. The CDR3 spans 16 residues. Germline CDR1 and CDR2: SQVTM and ANQGSEA. The CDR3 nucleotides read TGCAGCGTTGTCCCGGGACAGGGCCGGGGAGGAAACACCATATATTTT. The encoded protein is CSVVPGQGRGGNTIYF.

The chain joins TRBV6-1 to TRBJ1-4; D is uncertain. The CDR3 is 15 amino acids. V was trimmed by 5 bases and J by 8 bases, leaving 18 bases between them. The germline V gene encodes CDR1 MNHNS and CDR2 SASEGT. The CDR3 bases are TGTGCCAGCAGTCCCATAGGGTACAAGAAGGAAAAACTGTTTTTT. This codes for CASSPIGYKKEKLFF.

V gene TRBV20-1 combines with J gene TRBJ2-1; no firm D call. This CDR3 spans 15 amino acids. Trimming took off 6 bases at V and 1 base at J, with 16 bases between the two ends. In germline, CDR1 is DFQATT, CDR2 SNEGSKA (reference sequence). CDR3 sequence (DNA): TGCAGTGCCAGCGCCGGAAGACGTTCCTACAATGAGCAGTTCTTC. It translates to CSASAGRRSYNEQFF.

As concerns this clonotype: A much larger clone differs by one base, so this may be a read error. This rearrangement joins TRBV10-2 to TRBJ2-3, with D perhaps matching TRBD1 or TRBD2 (5 bases each). CDR3 size: 15 residues. V dropped 6 bases and J dropped 3 bases, with 16 bases sitting between them. Germline CDR1 is WSHSY and CDR2 is SAAADI. The CDR3 sequence is CASRLVGEGTDTQYF. DNA of the CDR3: TGCGCCAGCAGGCTAGTGGGAGAGGGGACAGATACGCAGTATTTT.

The rearrangement uses TRBV12-5 and TRBJ2-1; either TRBD1 or TRBD2 may fit D (5 bases each). CDR3 length: 13 residues. Germline V gene lookup returns CDR1 LGHNT and CDR2 FRNRAP. V was pared by 5 bases and J by 4 bases, with 9 bases between. The CDR3 region has the DNA TGTGCTAGTGGTCGGGACCGATACAATGAGCAGTTCTTC. As protein: CASGRDRYNEQFF. The whole variable domain, filled in from reference TRBV12-5 and TRBJ2-1, reads DARVTQTPRHKVTEMGQEVTMRCQPILGHNTVFWYRQTMMQGLELLAYFRNRAPLDDSGMPKDRFSAEMPDATLATLKIQPSEPRDSAVYFCASGRDRYNEQFFGPGTRLTVL.

The chain couples TRBV2 to TRBJ2-3; D tentatively reads TRBD1 or TRBD2 (5 bases each). V was cut by 6 bases and J by 1 base, with 11 bases left in between. The CDR3 runs to 14 residues. Germline CDR1 and CDR2: SNHLY and FYNNEI. Here the CDR3 reads CASSSGSGTDTQYF. The DNA of the CDR3 is TGTGCCAGCAGCTCAGGGAGTGGCACAGATACGCAGTATTTT.